This TCR beta chain was obtained from a study of cytomegalovirus exposure and HLA in healthy donors. Comments on this clone: Antigen specificity is unknown.

In germline, CDR1 is MNHEY, CDR2 SMNVEV (reference sequence). J was trimmed by 4 bases and V by 8 bases; bases with no gene match: 10. The CDR3 is 14 residues long. Study-wide results and caveats: A cluster of highly shared sequence variants was likely a sequencing artifact.

PCR was performed using 60 Vbeta and 13 Jbeta primers. Sequencing was performed with immunoSEQ multiplex PCR; in TCRdb, only in-frame clones are kept and a portion is missing. The sample has 55,000 to 80,000 clones, 65% to 75% seen once; the top ten hold 5% to 7%. The genes are TRBV27 and TRBJ1-2; 7 bases agree with TRBD1. Input material: PBMCs. The receptor was isolated from a woman in her 30s in good health and CMV-seronegative. This chain's CDR3 is CASARQGPTYGYTF. The CDR3 DNA follows: TGTGCCAGCGCAAGACAGGGACCGACCTATGGCTACACCTTC.